These 17 T cell receptor beta chains share one sample of origin, sequenced in a study of T-cell memory formation after mild COVID-19. MiXCR, applied by TCRdb to the 5' RACE reads, yields one record per CDR3 protein. The table has 350,000 to 500,000 distinct CDR3 sequences, 23% seen once; the top ten hold less than 15%. Input material: PBMCs or a T cell subset sorted from them (not recorded which). All receptors derive from an adult woman who had mild COVID-19 (a few samples of this study predate the infection). Cell type and time point are not known.

The genes are TRBV24-1 and TRBJ2-3, with D uncertain. Germline CDR1 and CDR2: KGHDR and SFDVKD. Deletions cut 3 bases from V and 0 bases from J, with 6 bases between. This CDR3 is 14 amino acids long. The CDR3 bases are TGTGCCACCAGTGATGTCGACAGCACAGATACGCAGTATTTT. Protein product: CATSDVDSTDTQYF.

The chain is built from TRBV11-2 and TRBJ1-4; D might be TRBD1 (6 bases). This CDR3 contains 16 residues. Deletions cut 1 base from V and 8 bases from J, with 17 bases between. Germline CDR1 SGHAT, CDR2 FQNNGV. CDR3 sequence reads: CASSLGPGHWAEKLFF. The CDR3 region has the DNA TGTGCCAGCAGCTTAGGCCCGGGACATTGGGCGGAAAAACTGTTTTTT.

This clonotype was seen a few times. The chain is built from TRBV4-2 and TRBJ2-3; no firm D call. Germline V gives CDR1 LGHNA, CDR2 YNFKEQ. This CDR3 spans 15 amino acids. V shed 3 bases and J shed 0 bases, with 10 bases lying between them. The CDR3 DNA follows: TGTGCCAGCAGCCAGCGGCACGCCAGCACAGATACGCAGTATTTT. This codes for CASSQRHASTDTQYF.

This clonotype has only a few counts. One junction end disagrees with the germline gene, perhaps due to a read error. The rearrangement joins TRBV27 to TRBJ2-2, with 7 bases aligning to TRBD1. The CDR3 covers 17 residues. Looked up from germline, CDR1 is MNHEY and CDR2 is SMNVEV (reference sequence). Here the CDR3 reads CASGFPGDRANTGELFF. The CDR3 nucleotides read TGTGCCAGCGGTTTCCCTGGTGACAGGGCTAACACCGGGGAGCTGTTTTTT.

This rearrangement joins TRBV29-1 to TRBJ2-5; tentatively, D is TRBD2 (6 bases). Germline lookup yields CDR1 SQVTM and CDR2 ANQGSEA. V dropped 7 bases and J dropped 5 bases, with 14 bases sitting between them. The CDR3 loop spans 12 amino acids. The CDR3 is CSASSVGETQYF. For the CDR3, the DNA is TGCAGCGCGTCTAGCGTGGGGGAGACCCAGTACTTC.

The chain employs TRBV3-1 and TRBJ2-7, with 7 bases fitting TRBD2. Germline CDR1 is LGHDT and CDR2 is YNNKEL (reference sequence). Trimming at V came to 4 bases and at J to 2 bases, leaving 14 bases not matched to a gene. CDR3 length equals 17 residues. CDR3 bases: TGTGCCAGCAGCCGCAGGTATAGGGCTAGCGGCCCCTACGAGCAGTACTTC. Its translation is CASSRRYRASGPYEQYF.

The chain recombines TRBV6-6 with TRBJ2-2; 16 bases are a match to TRBD2. CDR1 MNHNY and CDR2 SVGAGI come from the germline V gene (reference sequence). The CDR3 spans 16 residues. J was trimmed by 9 bases and V by 7 bases; bases with no gene match: 8. The CDR3 DNA is TGTGCCAGCAACGAGGGACTAGCGGGGGGGTTACGGGAGCTGTTTTTT. Its protein product is CASNEGLAGGLRELFF.

This clonotype turned up a few times. The chain combines TRBV10-3 with TRBJ2-2; no clear D. Germline loops: CDR1 ENHRY, CDR2 SYGVKD. Trimming pared 3 bases from V and 3 bases from J, leaving 5 bases between. The CDR3 contains 13 residues. Here the CDR3 DNA reads TGTGCCATCAGTGATGTTGACACCGGGGAGCTGTTTTTT. Its translation is CAISDVDTGELFF.

This clonotype came up a few times. The genes are TRBV3-1 and TRBJ2-1; 8 bases are shared with TRBD2. Germline loops: CDR1 LGHDT, CDR2 YNNKEL (reference sequence). V was clipped by 1 base and J by 4 bases; unmatched bases: 3. The length of the CDR3 is 15 residues. CDR3 in amino acids: CASSQGRGAYNEQFF. CDR3 nucleotides: TGTGCCAGCAGCCAAGGGCGGGGGGCTTACAATGAGCAGTTCTTC.

This clonotype turned up a few times. CDR3: CASTPGTGASYEQYF. The CDR3 nucleotides are TGCGCCAGCACCCCCGGGACAGGGGCTTCCTACGAGCAGTACTTC. The V and J genes are TRBV5-1 and TRBJ2-7, with 10 bases matching TRBD1. CDR3 size: 15 residues. The germline gives CDR1 SGHRS, CDR2 YFSETQ. V trimming: 6 bases; J trimming: 1 base; junction bases outside the gene matches: 7.

This clonotype was found many times. This sequence joins TRBV7-8 and TRBJ2-1; TRBD1 aligns across 9 bases. CDR1 is SGHVS and CDR2 is FQNEAQ in the germline V gene. This CDR3 spans 15 amino acids. The junction had 3 bases not matched to a gene; V was cut back by 3 bases and J by 3 bases. The CDR3 DNA reads as TGTGCCAGCAGCTTTGACAGGGGGTACTACAATGAGCAGTTCTTC. It yields the protein CASSFDRGYYNEQFF.

The genes are TRBV4-3 and TRBJ2-6; maybe TRBD2 (6 bases). The CDR3 spans 17 residues. Germline V gene lookup returns CDR1 LGHNA and CDR2 YSLEER. Between the trimmed V and J ends, which lost 0 bases and 1 base, there was a span of 10 bases. CDR3 region: CASSQESAGSGANVLTF. DNA of the CDR3: TGCGCCAGCAGCCAAGAGAGTGCGGGATCTGGGGCCAACGTCCTGACTTTC.

This clonotype was seen a few times. The chain employs TRBV7-9 and TRBJ1-1; D remains ambiguous. The CDR3 runs to 12 residues. CDR1 is SEHNR and CDR2 is FQNEAQ in the germline V gene (reference sequence). V was clipped by 6 bases and J by 1 base, with 6 bases between them. Here the CDR3 reads CASRRENTEAFF. The CDR3 nucleotides are TGTGCCAGCAGGAGGGAGAACACTGAAGCTTTCTTT.

The chain recombines TRBV12-3 or TRBV12-4 with TRBJ2-1; maybe TRBD2 (6 bases). The ends were cut back, 5 bases at V and 6 bases at J, with 11 bases in the middle. The CDR3 sequence is 13 residues long. CDR3 amino acids: CASSPSASNEQFF. Written as DNA, the CDR3 is TGTGCCAGCAGTCCTAGCGCTTCCAATGAGCAGTTCTTC.

V gene TRBV30 combines with J gene TRBJ1-1, with 8 positions matching TRBD1. CDR3 size: 13 residues. Germline lookup yields CDR1 GTSNPN and CDR2 SVGIG (reference sequence). With V trimmed by 4 bases and J by 1 base, 2 bases remained unmatched. The CDR3 DNA reads as TGTGCCTGGACAGGGGGCGGGAACACTGAAGCTTTCTTT. Translation gives CAWTGGGNTEAFF.

V usage is TRBV2 and J usage is TRBJ2-4; TRBD2 matches at 13 bases. Germline V gene lookup returns CDR1 SNHLY and CDR2 FYNNEI. The CDR3 has 17 residues. V lost 4 bases to trimming and J lost 1 base; unmatched junction nucleotides: 4. The CDR3 protein is CASSGTSGSVAKNIQYF. Written as DNA, the CDR3 is TGTGCCAGCAGTGGGACTAGCGGGAGCGTTGCCAAAAACATTCAGTACTTC.

This clonotype occurred a few times. The gene calls are TRBV27 and TRBJ2-1; the D gene is possibly TRBD2 (5 bases). The germline V gene has CDR1 MNHEY and CDR2 SMNVEV (reference sequence). This CDR3 has 15 residues. The V gene lost 3 bases and the J gene lost 8 bases, with 17 bases spanning the gap. The CDR3 here is CASSFPSRGSHEQFF. The CDR3 region has the DNA TGTGCCAGCAGTTTTCCTTCCCGAGGGAGCCATGAGCAGTTCTTC.